This T cell receptor beta chain was sequenced in a study of T cell changes during pregnancy in multiple sclerosis. Germline lookup yields CDR1 SGHRS and CDR2 YFSETQ. The CDR3 totals 16 residues. Trimming shortened V by 0 bases and J by 3 bases, and 13 bases separated the two germline ends. The protocol was immunoSEQ multiplex PCR, while the TCRdb copy is restricted to in-frame clones and leaves out a portion. This table has roughly 110,000 clones, less than 95% appearing once. The specimen was peripheral blood, collected after pregnancy. This sequence was found in a female donor with multiple sclerosis, enrolled in a pregnancy study. This chain uses TRBV5-1 with TRBJ2-1; D is unresolved. CDR3 sequence reads: CASSLEVGEIYNEQFF. The CDR3 DNA is TGCGCCAGCAGCTTGGAGGTCGGAGAAATCTACAATGAGCAGTTCTTC.